This is a list of T cell receptor beta chains from one sample in a study of cytomegalovirus exposure and HLA in healthy donors. The assay was immunoSEQ multiplex PCR, and TCRdb's table has in-frame clones only and misses some. The data show some 150,000 clones, roughly 70% seen once. Sequencing input: PBMCs. The receptors originated from a man between 50 and 59 years old in good health and CMV-seropositive. Both conserved end residues are trimmed from each CDR3. The order of the fields is J gene, V gene, CDR3 protein.

j_call: TRBJ2-1; v_call: TRBV5-8; cdr3_aa: ASSSGQPTYNEQF
j_call: TRBJ2-7; v_call: TRBV7-8; cdr3_aa: ASSLQRGTYEQY
j_call: TRBJ2-3; v_call: TRBV5-5; cdr3_aa: ASSAQGAGGTDTQY
j_call: TRBJ1-5; v_call: TRBV28; cdr3_aa: ASSPGGEGRQPQH
j_call: TRBJ1-5; v_call: TRBV5-1; cdr3_aa: ASSLWGGGNQPQH
j_call: TRBJ2-1; v_call: TRBV7-2; cdr3_aa: ASSKTNSGGSSYNEQF
j_call: TRBJ1-5; v_call: TRBV7-8; cdr3_aa: ASSLGQGAGQPQH
j_call: TRBJ1-4; v_call: TRBV9; cdr3_aa: ASSVGGRGRENEKLF
j_call: TRBJ1-2; v_call: TRBV11-2; cdr3_aa: ASSLIGTGTYGYT
j_call: TRBJ1-1; v_call: TRBV5-4; cdr3_aa: ASSLGGFGTEAF
j_call: TRBJ2-5; v_call: TRBV13; cdr3_aa: ASSPVAGQETQY
j_call: TRBJ1-6; v_call: TRBV7-9; cdr3_aa: ASSFDGDSPLH
j_call: TRBJ1-2; v_call: TRBV11-3; cdr3_aa: ASSQTYGGPGYT
j_call: TRBJ1-1; v_call: TRBV6-6; cdr3_aa: ASRASRGRDTEAF
j_call: TRBJ1-1; v_call: TRBV5-6; cdr3_aa: ASSSWGGEAF
j_call: TRBJ1-2; v_call: TRBV10-3; cdr3_aa: AISDHEGTGVDGYT
j_call: TRBJ2-1; v_call: TRBV6-5; cdr3_aa: ASSRRQDGANEQF
j_call: TRBJ2-3; v_call: TRBV11-2; cdr3_aa: ASSLVTGFTDTQY
j_call: TRBJ2-7; v_call: TRBV7-2; cdr3_aa: ASSLGGTRGYEQY
j_call: TRBJ2-7; v_call: TRBV6-1; cdr3_aa: ASGRQATEQY
j_call: TRBJ1-4; v_call: TRBV6-1; cdr3_aa: ASGRRDSQR
j_call: TRBJ2-5; v_call: TRBV5-6; cdr3_aa: ASSRERQETQY
j_call: TRBJ2-1; v_call: TRBV14; cdr3_aa: ASSQVFGGPLSHNEQF
j_call: TRBJ1-5; v_call: TRBV28; cdr3_aa: ASSTRDSLPQH
j_call: TRBJ1-1; v_call: TRBV5-8; cdr3_aa: ASSFQQGTEAF
j_call: TRBJ2-5; v_call: TRBV2; cdr3_aa: ASGKESGRQETQY
j_call: TRBJ2-7; v_call: TRBV10-3; cdr3_aa: ATGQGYEQY
j_call: TRBJ1-1; v_call: TRBV5-4; cdr3_aa: ASSVNRNGGNTEAF
j_call: TRBJ2-4; v_call: TRBV19; cdr3_aa: ASSITPFTDEKNIQY
j_call: TRBJ1-1; v_call: TRBV9; cdr3_aa: ASSVGPSREAF
j_call: TRBJ2-7; v_call: TRBV14; cdr3_aa: ASSHQGYEQY
j_call: TRBJ2-2; v_call: TRBV7-6; cdr3_aa: ASSLSRGGNTGELF
j_call: TRBJ2-7; v_call: TRBV15; cdr3_aa: ATSREGGGSYEQY
j_call: TRBJ2-2; v_call: TRBV2; cdr3_aa: ASKSGTNTGELF
j_call: TRBJ1-3; v_call: TRBV19; cdr3_aa: ASRITAGLPGNTIY
j_call: TRBJ2-1; v_call: TRBV4-2; cdr3_aa: ASSQDLHGSTYNEQF
j_call: TRBJ2-6; v_call: TRBV6-5; cdr3_aa: ASSYQGSGANVLT
j_call: TRBJ2-2; v_call: TRBV7-2; cdr3_aa: ASSLGFRLFTGELF
j_call: TRBJ1-4; v_call: TRBV19; cdr3_aa: ASSIDRATNEKLF
j_call: TRBJ1-2; v_call: TRBV5-4; cdr3_aa: ASSAGQGTNYGYT
j_call: TRBJ2-2; v_call: TRBV7-9; cdr3_aa: ASRSRTSGSNTGELF
j_call: TRBJ2-2; v_call: TRBV2; cdr3_aa: ASRFRTSGRSGELF
j_call: TRBJ1-1; v_call: TRBV10-3; cdr3_aa: AISDGQGTEAF
j_call: TRBJ2-7; v_call: TRBV2; cdr3_aa: ASSETAPPGSYEQY
j_call: TRBJ2-5; v_call: TRBV6-1; cdr3_aa: ASSEGALAQY
j_call: TRBJ2-5; v_call: TRBV5-4; cdr3_aa: ASSLAGGGKTQY
j_call: TRBJ1-1; v_call: TRBV18; cdr3_aa: ASSPLRRGQNTEAF
j_call: TRBJ2-5; v_call: TRBV7-6; cdr3_aa: ASSLELGTSEGETQY
j_call: TRBJ2-2; v_call: TRBV7-7; cdr3_aa: ASSSSLIDGELF
j_call: TRBJ1-2; v_call: TRBV27; cdr3_aa: ASSFEAGRGRGYT
j_call: TRBJ1-4; v_call: TRBV7-2; cdr3_aa: ASSKPGQGNEKLF
j_call: TRBJ1-1; v_call: TRBV9; cdr3_aa: ASSGDHRVPEAF
j_call: TRBJ1-1; v_call: TRBV4-3; cdr3_aa: ASSRSKNTEAF
j_call: TRBJ2-7; v_call: TRBV27; cdr3_aa: ASSLGVGLAGGSEQY
j_call: TRBJ1-2; v_call: TRBV6-1; cdr3_aa: ASSEHRGGYGYT
j_call: TRBJ1-1; v_call: TRBV6-5; cdr3_aa: ASSPWTGGDTEAF
j_call: TRBJ1-1; v_call: TRBV19; cdr3_aa: ASHLQGYATEAF
j_call: TRBJ2-2; v_call: TRBV6-1; cdr3_aa: ASKGLAGTGELF
j_call: TRBJ2-1; v_call: TRBV6-5; cdr3_aa: ASSYTSGTGGNEQF
j_call: TRBJ1-1; v_call: TRBV7-3; cdr3_aa: ASSLTTRTEAF